This TCR beta chain appears in the sequencing data of a study of cytomegalovirus exposure and HLA in healthy donors. The PCR had 60 Vbeta and 13 Jbeta primers. Using immunoSEQ multiplex PCR, the repertoire was profiled, and TCRdb retains in-frame clones only, with some absent. The sample carries 150,000 to 160,000 clones, over 65% recorded once. CDR3 length equals 15 residues. The V and J ends lost 3 bases and 7 bases, in that order; junction bases with no gene match: 10. Germline CDR1 reads SGHRS; CDR2 reads YFSETQ. Only one count was recorded for this clone. Sequenced sample: PBMCs. This clonotype was obtained from a middle-aged woman in good health and CMV-seronegative. J is TRBJ2-1 and V is TRBV5-1; 7 bases fit TRBD2. The CDR3 spells CASSSGGGPENEQFF. CDR3 DNA: TGCGCCAGCAGCTCTGGGGGAGGGCCAGAGAATGAGCAGTTCTTC.